This TCR beta chain was observed in a study of memory CD4+ T cells and cytomegalovirus serostatus. Study-level points and caveats: Of 164 reported CMV TCRbeta sequences, about 67 were found in memory CD4+ repertoires. The CMV-associated TCR signature appears largely within the CD4+ memory repertoire.

In the study's own analysis: Out-of-frame sequences were removed, leaving a few million distinct TCRbeta sequences. Sequenced by immunoSEQ multiplex PCR; TCRdb stores in-frame clones only, minus some. That table gives V, J and clone size, and the DNA gave D and trimming. The profile shows over 45,000 clones, around 80% of them singletons. Notes on this clone: No antigen is known for it.

This CDR3 is built from 12 residues. Germline V gene lookup returns CDR1 MDHEN and CDR2 SYDVKM. Single viable CD3+CD4+CD8-CD45RO+ cells were sorted as the memory CD4+ T cells. Serostatus was set by detecting CMV pp150, pp28, p38, p52 IgG. The gene calls are TRBV28 and TRBJ2-5; D uncertain. Sequencing used memory CD4+ T cells from blood. The TCR comes from an adult in good health and CMV-seronegative. The CDR3 protein is CASSETQETQYF. CDR3 DNA sequence: TGTGCTAGCTCGGAGACTCAAGAGACCCAGTACTTC.